The clone carrying this T cell receptor (beta chain) was recorded a few times. Its antigen is as yet unknown. The data are from a study of CD8+CD57+ T cells in acquired aplastic anemia. TCR beta VDJ and CDR3 profiling used genomic DNA as template. TCRdb used MiXCR to reprocess the reads, holding one entry per CDR3 protein. The sample contains 100,000 to 150,000 distinct CDR3 sequences, 50% to 70% of which appear only once. Germline values: CDR1 ENHRY, CDR2 SYGVKD. This CDR3 has 14 residues. V lost 0 bases and J lost 10, with 12 bases in between. Only patients with CD8+CD57+ cell expansion on flow cytometry were chosen for sequencing. General study results and limits: Patients and controls shared over 25 CD8+ CDR3 sequences.

Sequenced: sorted CD4+, CD8+, or CD8+CD57+ T cells (not recorded which) from PBMCs. The receptor was isolated from a human donor with aplastic anemia. The chain is built from TRBV10-3 and TRBJ2-2; D not resolved. In DNA, the CDR3 is TGTGCCATCAGTGAGTCTCCGGAACATGAGGAGCTGTTTTTT. Encoded protein: CAISESPEHEELFF.